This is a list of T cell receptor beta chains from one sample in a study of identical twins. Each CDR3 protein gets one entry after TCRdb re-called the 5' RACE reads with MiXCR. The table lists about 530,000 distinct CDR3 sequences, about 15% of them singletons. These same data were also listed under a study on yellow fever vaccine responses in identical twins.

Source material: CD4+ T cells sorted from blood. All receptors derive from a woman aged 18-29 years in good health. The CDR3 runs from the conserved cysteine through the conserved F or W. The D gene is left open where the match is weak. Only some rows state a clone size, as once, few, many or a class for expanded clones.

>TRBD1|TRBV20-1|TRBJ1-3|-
TGCAGTGCTAGGTCCCCGGGACAGGCCTCTGGAAACACCATATATTTT
CSARSPGQASGNTIYF
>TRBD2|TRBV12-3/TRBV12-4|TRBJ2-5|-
TGTGCCAGCAGCCTAAGACTAGCGGGAGAAAGGGAACTACAAGAGACCCAGTACTTC
CASSLRLAGERELQETQYF
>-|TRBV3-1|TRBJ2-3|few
TGTGCCAGCAGCCCCCGTTGGGGCACAGATACGCAGTATTTT
CASSPRWGTDTQYF
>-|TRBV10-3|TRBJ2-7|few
TGTGCCATCAGGGACACCACCCTGGACGAGCAGTACTTC
CAIRDTTLDEQYF
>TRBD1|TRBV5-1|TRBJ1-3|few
TGCGCCAGCAGCTTGGGGTCCGGGACAGGGAGCTCTGGAAACACCATATATTTT
CASSLGSGTGSSGNTIYF
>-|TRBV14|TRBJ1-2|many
TGTGCCAGCAGCCAAGCGGCAGCAAACTATGGCTACACCTTC
CASSQAAANYGYTF
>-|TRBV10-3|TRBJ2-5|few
TGTGCCATCAGCCGGCCCGGGGAGACCCAGTACTTC
CAISRPGETQYF
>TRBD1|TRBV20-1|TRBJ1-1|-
TGCAGTGCTAGCCCATGGACAGGGGGCGAAGCTTTCTTT
CSASPWTGGEAFF
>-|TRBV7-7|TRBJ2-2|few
TGTGCCAGCAGCCAGCGACAGAGTGGGGACACCGGGGAGCTGTTTTTT
CASSQRQSGDTGELFF
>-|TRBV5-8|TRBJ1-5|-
TGTGCCAGCAGCTTGGCCGGGGGCTATCAGCCCCAGCATTTT
CASSLAGGYQPQHF
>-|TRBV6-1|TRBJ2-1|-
TGTGCCAGCACCCCCTCGGTCGGGGGTTACAATGAGCAGTTCTTC
CASTPSVGGYNEQFF
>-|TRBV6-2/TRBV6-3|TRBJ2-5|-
TGTGCCAGCAGCGGGAGAGGGAAAGAGACCCAGTACTTC
CASSGRGKETQYF
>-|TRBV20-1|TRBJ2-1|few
TGCAGTGCTTGTTTCGGGACGCTCAATGAGCAGTTCTTC
CSACFGTLNEQFF
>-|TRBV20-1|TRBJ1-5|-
TGCAGTGCTAGAATACCCGATCAGCCCCAGCATTTT
CSARIPDQPQHF
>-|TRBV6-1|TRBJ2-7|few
TGTGCCTGTCGACAGCCCCTAGCCGAGCAGTACTTC
CACRQPLAEQYF
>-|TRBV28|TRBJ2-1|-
TGTGCCAGCAGTTTGGGAGGACATGCCTACAATGAGCAGTTCTTC
CASSLGGHAYNEQFF
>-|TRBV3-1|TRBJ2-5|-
TGTGCCAGCAGCCAATTCGGCAGAGAGACCCAGTACTTC
CASSQFGRETQYF
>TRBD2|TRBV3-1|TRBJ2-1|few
TGTGCCAGCAGCCAAGGACTAGCGGGAGGTCTGAATGAGCAGTTCTTC
CASSQGLAGGLNEQFF
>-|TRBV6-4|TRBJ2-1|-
TGTGCCAGCGGCATAAAGGACGTCCCTGTCAGGAGTGAGCAGTTCTTC
CASGIKDVPVRSEQFF
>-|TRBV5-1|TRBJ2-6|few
TGCGCCAGCAGATGGACCAACTCTGGGGCCAACGTCCTGACTTTC
CASRWTNSGANVLTF
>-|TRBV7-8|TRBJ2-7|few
TGTGCCAGCAGCTGGGCAGGTACCGAGTCGTACTTC
CASSWAGTESYF
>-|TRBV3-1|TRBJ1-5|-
TGTGCCAGCAGCGAGGGGCCCCCAGGGGATCAGCCCCAGCATTTT
CASSEGPPGDQPQHF
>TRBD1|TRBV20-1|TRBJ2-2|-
TGCAGTGCTAGAGACGCCGGGACAGGGGCCGGGGAGCTGTTTTTT
CSARDAGTGAGELFF